The next 25 T cell receptor beta chains were all read from a single sample in a study of shared clonotypes between healthy human individuals. Terminally differentiated effector memory CD45RA+ cells were excluded by CCR7 positive selection of CD45RO-negative cells. The table came from immunoSEQ multiplex PCR; TCRdb's copy has only in-frame clones and leaves some out. The sample holds about 1.9 million clones; just over 90% are singletons and the top ten take under 2%. Sequenced material: naive CD8+ T cells from PBMCs. The receptor source for this set is a man younger than 30 in good health. Some clones in this sample may be carry-over from other donors' samples.

The gene calls are TRBV15 and TRBJ2-7; perhaps TRBD2 as D (6 bases). With 0 bases removed from V and 0 bases from J, the gap between germline ends came to 12 bases. CDR1 LNHNV and CDR2 YYDKDF come from the germline V gene (reference sequence). The CDR3 consists of 16 residues. The CDR3 protein is CATSRDRGMSSYEQYF. CDR3 nucleotide sequence: TGTGCCACCAGCAGAGATCGCGGGATGAGCTCCTACGAGCAGTACTTC.

In this sample, this clone turned up a few times. This sample includes further DNA sequences coding for the same CDR3. The chain links TRBV28 to TRBJ2-2; 9 bases are shared with TRBD1. V lost 4 bases, J lost 8 bases, and 5 bases stayed unmatched. Germline-derived CDR1 and CDR2 are MDHEN and SYDVKM. The CDR3 consists of 14 residues. The DNA for the CDR3 is TGTGCCAGCAGTTGGACAGGGGAAACTGGGGAGCTGTTTTTT. This gives the protein CASSWTGETGELFF.

The rearrangement links TRBV9 to TRBJ2-3, with TRBD2 matching 12 bases. The CDR3 has 15 residues. The junction had 6 bases not matched to a gene; V was cut back by 4 bases and J by 6 bases. The V gene's germline CDR1 is SGDLS and CDR2 YYNGEE. The CDR3 DNA reads TGTGCCAGCAGCCCTGGACTAGCGGGATGGGATACGCAGTATTTT. Translated, it gives CASSPGLAGWDTQYF.

This clone was found once. V is TRBV5-1 and J is TRBJ2-3; TRBD1 might be the D (7 bases). V was shortened by 0 bases and J by 0 bases, with 14 bases between the two germline ends. The germline V gene encodes CDR1 SGHRS and CDR2 YFSETQ. There are 17 residues in the CDR3. The CDR3 nucleotides are TGCGCCAGCAGCTTGGATTTGCAGGGGGGTAGCACAGATACGCAGTATTTT. It translates to CASSLDLQGGSTDTQYF. Together with reference TRBV5-1 and TRBJ2-3, the CDR3 gives the full variable domain: KAGVTQTPRYLIKTRGQQVTLSCSPISGHRSVSWYQQTPGQGLQFLFEYFSETQRNKGNFPGRFSGRQFSNSRSEMNVSTLELGDSALYLCASSLDLQGGSTDTQYFGPGTRLTVL.

CDR3 DNA sequence: TGTGCCAGCAGCTCATCCGGGACACGCTATTCCTACGAGCAGTACTTC. Its protein is CASSSSGTRYSYEQYF. V gene TRBV7-9 combines with J gene TRBJ2-7; D may be TRBD1 (6 bases). This CDR3 is built from 16 residues. Germline assignment: CDR1 SEHNR and CDR2 FQNEAQ (reference sequence). Trimming left V 4 bases short and J 1 base short, with 17 bases between.

V and J are TRBV18 and TRBJ2-5; D may correspond to TRBD1 or TRBD2 (5 bases each). This CDR3 region has 15 residues. CDR1 and CDR2 from the germline V gene are KGHSH and LQKENI. Trimming took off 1 base at V and 5 bases at J, with 14 bases between the two ends. The CDR3 loop reads CASSPRRADWETQYF. CDR3 DNA: TGTGCCAGCTCACCACGCAGGGCGGACTGGGAGACCCAGTACTTC.

V gene TRBV25-1 combines with J gene TRBJ2-7; D is perhaps TRBD1 or TRBD2 (5 bases each). The V and J ends lost 3 bases and 6 bases respectively, with 12 bases between them. There are 13 residues in the CDR3. CDR1 MGHDK and CDR2 SYGVNS come from the germline V gene. The chain's CDR3 is CASSDWGRAEQYF. The CDR3 DNA reads as TGTGCCAGCAGTGATTGGGGACGTGCCGAGCAGTACTTC.

V is TRBV27 and J is TRBJ2-2, with D uncertain. Germline V lookup: CDR1 MNHEY, CDR2 SMNVEV (reference sequence). The CDR3 consists of 16 residues. The V end lost 7 bases, the J end lost 7 bases, and 22 bases lay between the germline ends. The CDR3 DNA reads as TGTGCCAGCACCGACCGTGGCACCCCCAGCGACGGGGAGCTGTTTTTT. Its protein product is CASTDRGTPSDGELFF.

V is TRBV6-5 and J is TRBJ2-7; D call uncertain. This CDR3 contains 13 residues. Between the trimmed V and J ends, which lost 4 bases and 2 bases, there was a span of 9 bases. CDR1 and CDR2 from the germline V gene are MNHEY and SVGAGI. Written as DNA, the CDR3 is TGTGCCAGCAGTTTTGGAGTTCCCTACGAGCAGTACTTC. It yields the protein CASSFGVPYEQYF.

This clone has only one observation. The DNA for the CDR3 is TGCAGCGTTGGTAGGACACTCTATGGCTACACCTTC. This sequence encodes CSVGRTLYGYTF. The chain carries TRBV29-1 and TRBJ1-2; weak D call: TRBD1 (5 bases). This CDR3 has 12 residues. CDR1 and CDR2 from the germline V gene are SQVTM and ANQGSEA. The germline V and J ends were trimmed by 4 bases and 4 bases, with 10 bases remaining between them.

The chain couples TRBV10-2 to TRBJ2-7; D call uncertain. The CDR3 runs to 12 residues. Germline assignment: CDR1 WSHSY and CDR2 SAAADI. Trimming removed 3 bases from V and 4 bases from J, with 7 bases in between. CDR3 nucleotides: TGCGCCAGCAGTGACAGCGAGTACGAGCAGTACTTC. This gives the protein CASSDSEYEQYF.

With respect to this clone: Compared with germline, one end of the junction differs, possibly owing to a read error. The chain combines TRBV25-1 with TRBJ2-7; no firm D call. Germline lookup yields CDR1 MGHDK and CDR2 SYGVNS. The CDR3 is made up of 13 amino acids. The CDR3 DNA follows: TGTGCCAGCAGTGAAGCCCCGCTGGGCGAGCAGCACTTC. Residues: CASSEAPLGEQHF.

The chain recombines TRBV9 with TRBJ2-7, with 10 bases matching TRBD2. V gave up 3 bases and J gave up 9 bases; unmatched junction bases: 9. Germline loops: CDR1 SGDLS, CDR2 YYNGEE. CDR3 length: 14 residues. CDR3 DNA sequence: TGTGCCAGCAGCGGAGCGGGAGGGCCCTCGTGGCAGTACTTC. Amino acid sequence: CASSGAGGPSWQYF.

This sequence joins TRBV18 and TRBJ1-1; D is possibly TRBD1 (5 bases). The CDR3 extends over 14 amino acids. Looked up from germline, CDR1 is KGHSH and CDR2 is LQKENI. V was pared by 5 bases and J by 4 bases, with 14 bases between. CDR3 coding DNA: TGTGCCAGCTCAGGGACTGCGAGGTTCACTGAAGCTTTCTTT. This codes for CASSGTARFTEAFF.

The chain is built from TRBV4-3 and TRBJ2-5; 9 bases agree with TRBD2. Trimming took 3 bases from V and 1 from J; bases not matched to a gene: 9. The CDR3 length is 17 residues. Germline-derived CDR1 and CDR2 are LGHNA and YSLEER. The DNA of the CDR3 is TGCGCCAGCAGCCAGGATGGGACTAGCCGAGGCCAAGAGACCCAGTACTTC. It translates to CASSQDGTSRGQETQYF.

This chain links TRBV9 with TRBJ2-1; D unresolved. The CDR3 spans 14 residues. CDR1 and CDR2 from the germline V gene are SGDLS and YYNGEE. Trimming pared 7 bases from V and 6 bases from J, leaving 17 bases between. The CDR3 nucleotides are TGTGCCAGCGAACACCCCTCTATGGCCAATGAGCAGTTCTTC. Residues: CASEHPSMANEQFF.

The chain joins TRBV28 to TRBJ2-3; D gene ambiguous. This CDR3 has 16 residues. CDR1 is MDHEN and CDR2 is SYDVKM in the germline V gene. V lost 5 bases and J lost 2, with 17 bases in between. The CDR3 region has the DNA TGTGCCAGCAGTCTCTGGACGGCCGGTTACACAGATACGCAGTATTTT. It encodes CASSLWTAGYTDTQYF.

The chain employs TRBV6-1 and TRBJ1-2; TRBD1 matches at 8 bases. The CDR3 spans 14 residues. Germline V gene data show CDR1 as MNHNS and CDR2 as SASEGT. J lost 6 bases, V lost 1 base, and 4 bases had no gene match. The chain's CDR3 is CASSEEDRVDGYTF. For the CDR3, the DNA is TGTGCCAGCAGTGAAGAGGACAGGGTCGATGGCTACACCTTC.

J is TRBJ2-7 and V is TRBV10-3; 8 bases are a match to TRBD2. Germline CDR1 and CDR2: ENHRY and SYGVKD. Losses at the gene ends were 7 bases for V and 0 bases for J; bases not matched to a gene: 5. This CDR3 is built from 14 residues. DNA for the CDR3: TGTGCCATCAAAGTTAGCGGGGACTCCTACGAGCAGTACTTC. Translated: CAIKVSGDSYEQYF.

The chain carries TRBV7-9 and TRBJ2-7; TRBD2 might be the D (6 bases). V shed 5 bases and J shed 5 bases, with 19 bases lying between them. The germline gives CDR1 SEHNR, CDR2 FQNEAQ (reference sequence). The CDR3 runs 15 residues. CDR3 residues: CASSPLVGRSDEQYF. In DNA form, the CDR3 reads TGTGCCAGCAGCCCTCTAGTGGGGAGGTCGGACGAGCAGTACTTC.

V is TRBV7-9 and J is TRBJ2-1, with D tentatively TRBD2 (5 bases). V was cut by 1 base and J by 4 bases, with 17 bases left in between. Germline-derived CDR1 and CDR2 are SEHNR and FQNEAQ (reference sequence). The CDR3 sequence is 17 residues long. This CDR3 is CASSLGWAGDLYNEQFF. Written as DNA, the CDR3 is TGTGCCAGCAGCTTAGGTTGGGCGGGCGACCTGTACAATGAGCAGTTCTTC.

This chain joins TRBV7-9 and TRBJ2-1, with 10 bases identical to TRBD2. The V and J ends lost 5 bases and 2 bases, in that order; junction bases with no gene match: 12. This CDR3 is built from 18 residues. The germline V gene encodes CDR1 SEHNR and CDR2 FQNEAQ (reference sequence). CDR3 sequence: CASSPTSSLAGAYNEQFF. In DNA, the CDR3 is TGTGCCAGCAGCCCGACAAGTAGCCTAGCGGGGGCCTACAATGAGCAGTTCTTC.

This clone was seen just once. V usage is TRBV11-2 and J usage is TRBJ2-6; no firm D call. The V gene lost 5 bases and the J gene lost 5 bases, with 16 bases spanning the gap. Germline CDR1 SGHAT, CDR2 FQNNGV. This CDR3 spans 16 amino acids. The CDR3 reads CASSPNSGLWANVLTF. The CDR3, as DNA: TGTGCCAGCAGCCCAAACAGTGGGCTCTGGGCCAACGTCCTGACTTTC.

The V and J genes are TRBV19 and TRBJ1-2; D call uncertain. The germline V and J ends were trimmed by 3 bases and 5 bases, with 13 bases remaining between them. CDR1 LNHDA and CDR2 SQIVND come from the germline V gene (reference sequence). The length of the CDR3 is 14 residues. The CDR3 coding sequence is TGTGCCAGTAGTATCGGCAGCGCCGTTTATGGCTACACCTTC. Protein: CASSIGSAVYGYTF.

The chain combines TRBV5-1 with TRBJ2-3; D remains unclear. V was clipped by 1 base and J by 0 bases, with 6 bases between them. The CDR3 is 14 amino acids. Per the germline V gene, CDR1 is SGHRS and CDR2 is YFSETQ. In DNA, the CDR3 is TGCGCCAGCAGCTTGCGGTTTAGCACAGATACGCAGTATTTT. Amino acids: CASSLRFSTDTQYF.